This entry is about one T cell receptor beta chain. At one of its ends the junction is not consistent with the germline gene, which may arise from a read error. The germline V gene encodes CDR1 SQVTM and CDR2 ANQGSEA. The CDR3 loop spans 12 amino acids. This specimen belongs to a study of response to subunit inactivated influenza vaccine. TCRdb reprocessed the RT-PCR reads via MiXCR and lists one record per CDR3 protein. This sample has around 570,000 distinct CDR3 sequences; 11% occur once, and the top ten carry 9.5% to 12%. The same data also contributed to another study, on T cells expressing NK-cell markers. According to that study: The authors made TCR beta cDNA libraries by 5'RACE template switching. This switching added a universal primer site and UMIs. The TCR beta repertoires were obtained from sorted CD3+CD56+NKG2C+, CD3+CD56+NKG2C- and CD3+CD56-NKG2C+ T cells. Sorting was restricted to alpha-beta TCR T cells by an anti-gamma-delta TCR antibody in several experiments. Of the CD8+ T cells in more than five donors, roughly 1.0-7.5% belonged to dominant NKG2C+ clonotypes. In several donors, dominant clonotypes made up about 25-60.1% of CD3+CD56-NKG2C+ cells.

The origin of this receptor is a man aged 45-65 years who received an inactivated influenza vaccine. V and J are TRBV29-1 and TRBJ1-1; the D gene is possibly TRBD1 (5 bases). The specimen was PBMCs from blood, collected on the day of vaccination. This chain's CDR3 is CSVKDSSTEAFF. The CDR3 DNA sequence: TGCAGCGTTAAAGACAGCTCCACTGAAGCTTTCTTT.